Following are 14 T cell receptor beta chains from one sample sequenced in a study of cytomegalovirus exposure and HLA in healthy donors. The PCR made use of 60 Vbeta and 13 Jbeta primers. TCRdb's table, derived via immunoSEQ multiplex PCR, lists solely in-frame clones and lacks some. The sample lists just over 70,000 clones, roughly 81% occurring once. Sample: PBMCs. All receptors derive from a human donor in good health.

The chain has TRBV29-1 and TRBJ2-5; 7 bases map to TRBD1. This CDR3 is built from 12 residues. Germline V CDR1 and CDR2: SQVTM, ANQGSEA. With 7 bases clipped from V and 5 bases from J, the junction kept 7 bases outside the gene matches. CDR3 sequence reads: CSAKQGWETQYF. The CDR3 bases are TGCAGCGCAAAACAGGGGTGGGAGACCCAGTACTTC.

The chain combines TRBV30 with TRBJ1-3; D remains unclear. The CDR3 extends over 12 amino acids. V lost 2 bases to trimming and J lost 2 bases, with 4 bases between them. The germline gives CDR1 GTSNPN, CDR2 SVGIG (reference sequence). CDR3 loop: CAWSITGNTIYF. CDR3 nucleotide sequence: TGTGCCTGGAGTATAACTGGAAACACCATATATTTT.

The chain couples TRBV30 to TRBJ1-5; TRBD1 matches at 7 bases. In germline, CDR1 is GTSNPN, CDR2 SVGIG (reference sequence). This CDR3 contains 15 residues. V was clipped by 3 bases and J by 0 bases; unmatched bases: 5. The DNA of the CDR3 is TGTGCCTGGAGCCCGACAGGGTATAGCAATCAGCCCCAGCATTTT. This sequence encodes CAWSPTGYSNQPQHF.

The CDR3 here is CASSKYRGYEKLFF. The CDR3, as DNA: TGTGCCAGCAGCAAGTACAGGGGATATGAAAAACTGTTTTTT. The rearrangement uses TRBV21-1 and TRBJ1-4; TRBD1, as called in the table, went unchecked against the DNA. TRBV21-1 is a pseudogene locus. This CDR3 region has 14 residues.

This clone was observed a single time. The rearrangement links TRBV6-5 to TRBJ1-1, with D tentatively TRBD1 (5 bases). V gave up 4 bases and J gave up 7 bases, with 16 bases separating them. The germline V gene has CDR1 MNHEY and CDR2 SVGAGI. This CDR3 has 14 residues. This CDR3 is CASSLGATGLEAFF. CDR3 DNA sequence: TGTGCCAGCAGTTTAGGGGCTACTGGCCTTGAAGCTTTCTTT.

The gene calls are TRBV5-1 and TRBJ1-1; a weak D match, TRBD1 (6 bases). CDR3 length: 16 residues. The V gene's germline CDR1 is SGHRS and CDR2 YFSETQ. The ends were cut back, 0 bases at V and 5 bases at J, with 17 bases in the middle. CDR3 nucleotides: TGCGCCAGCAGCTTGGACAAAAACAGGGTGCGGACTGAAGCTTTCTTT. Encoded protein: CASSLDKNRVRTEAFF.

The chain is built from TRBV27 and TRBJ2-3; D might be TRBD2 (6 bases). Trimming took off 2 bases at V and 4 bases at J, with 7 bases between the two ends. CDR3 length equals 13 residues. Germline CDR1 and CDR2: MNHEY and SMNVEV (reference sequence). This chain's CDR3 is CASSLTSSDTQYF. CDR3 DNA sequence: TGTGCCAGCAGTTTAACTAGCTCAGATACGCAGTATTTT.

The chain joins TRBV28 to TRBJ2-5; no firm D call. The CDR3 spans 14 residues. Germline values: CDR1 MDHEN, CDR2 SYDVKM. Trimming removed 2 bases at V and 3 bases at J, with 10 bases between. The CDR3 sequence is CASSLIGGEETQYF. Written as DNA, the CDR3 is TGTGCCAGCAGTTTAATAGGCGGAGAAGAGACCCAGTACTTC.

This clone showed up just once. This rearrangement joins TRBV30 to TRBJ1-5; 7 nucleotides agree with TRBD1. Per the germline V gene, CDR1 is GTSNPN and CDR2 is SVGIG (reference sequence). This CDR3 is built from 13 residues. The junction had 13 bases not matched to a gene; V was cut back by 7 bases and J by 10 bases. DNA for the CDR3: TGTGCCTCCCCAAATGTAGGGGGCAAACCCCAGCATTTT. This encodes CASPNVGGKPQHF.

V usage is TRBV7-9 and J usage is TRBJ2-5, with 10 bases matching TRBD1. The CDR3 spans 14 residues. CDR1 is SEHNR, CDR2 FQNEAQ, per germline (reference sequence). V gave up 6 bases and J gave up 5 bases; unmatched junction bases: 6. The CDR3 here is CASRGQGVWETQYF. CDR3 in DNA: TGTGCCAGCAGAGGACAGGGGGTTTGGGAGACCCAGTACTTC. Full variable domain (missing parts from reference TRBV7-9 and TRBJ2-5): DTGVSQNPRHKITKRGQNVTFRCDPISEHNRLYWYRQTLGQGPEFLTYFQNEAQLEKSRLLSDRFSAERPKGSFSTLEIQRTEQGDSAMYLCASRGQGVWETQYFGPGTRLLVL.

The gene calls are TRBV6-1 and TRBJ1-1, with TRBD1 matching 8 bases. The junction had 3 bases not matched to a gene; V was cut back by 3 bases and J by 3 bases. The CDR3 extends over 14 amino acids. Germline loops: CDR1 MNHNS, CDR2 SASEGT. In nucleotides, the CDR3 is TGTGCCAGCAGTGACAGGGGGCATTACACTGAAGCTTTCTTT. Its protein product is CASSDRGHYTEAFF.

V is TRBV5-1 and J is TRBJ2-1, with 8 positions matching TRBD2. Trimming at V came to 2 bases and at J to 0 bases, leaving 4 bases not matched to a gene. This CDR3 has 16 amino acids. The germline V gene has CDR1 SGHRS and CDR2 YFSETQ. The DNA of the CDR3 is TGCGCCAGCAGCTTAACTAGCGGCGACTCCTACAATGAGCAGTTCTTC. Protein product: CASSLTSGDSYNEQFF.

This clone was detected only a few times. The V call is TRBV10-3, the J call TRBJ2-1, with TRBD1 matching over 8 bases. The CDR3 extends over 13 amino acids. Losses at the gene ends were 6 bases for V and 6 bases for J; bases not matched to a gene: 4. Per the germline V gene, CDR1 is ENHRY and CDR2 is SYGVKD. Here the CDR3 DNA reads TGTGCCATCAGCCCCGGACAGGGCAATGAGCAGTTCTTC. It translates to CAISPGQGNEQFF.

This clone has just one count. The genes are TRBV15 and TRBJ2-1; D is possibly TRBD2 (5 bases). The V gene's germline CDR1 is LNHNV and CDR2 YYDKDF (reference sequence). V was trimmed by 4 bases and J by 4 bases, leaving 11 bases between them. The CDR3 contains 14 residues. CDR3 amino acids: CATSTMGAYNEQFF. The CDR3 DNA sequence: TGTGCCACCAGCACGATGGGAGCGTACAATGAGCAGTTCTTC.